Listed here is a single T cell receptor (beta chain). These data originate in a study of blood T cell repertoires in COVID-19. The wider study: T cells, B-cell-depleted T cells, or PBMCs provided the cDNA or gDNA that served as material.

Here immunoSEQ multiplex PCR was the method, and the copy in TCRdb shows in-frame clones only, minus some. The table has roughly 260,000 clones, over 75% seen once. The V end lost 5 bases, the J end lost 1 base, and 9 bases lay between the germline ends. CDR3 size: 14 residues. CDR1 is MNHEY, CDR2 SMNVEV, per germline (reference sequence). The sample was peripheral blood. The clonotype originates from a woman in her fifties or sixties with acute or convalescent COVID-19. This sequence joins TRBV27 and TRBJ2-1; D gene unclear. The CDR3 nucleotides are TGTGCCAGCAGTGTGGTGGAGTCCTACAATGAGCAGTTCTTC. Protein sequence: CASSVVESYNEQFF.